This T cell receptor beta chain was obtained from a study of CD8 T cells in ankylosing spondylitis. Study results and caveats: A TCR beta motif made of eight highly homologous variants seemed typical of ankylosing spondylitis blood.

The CDR3 extends over 11 amino acids. Germline CDR1 is LNHNV and CDR2 is YYDKDF (reference sequence). The ends lost 8 bases at V and 5 bases at J; junction bases unmatched: 3. Quantitative molecular-barcoded 5'-RACE generated the TCR beta libraries. MiXCR, run by TCRdb on the 5' RACE reads, gives a single entry per CDR3 protein. The profile shows approximately 220,000 distinct CDR3 sequences, approximately 20% of them singletons. Note on this clonotype: Its antigen is unidentified.

The clonotype was recovered from a male donor with ankylosing spondylitis. Material for sequencing was blood, either unsorted or a sorted T cell fraction (not recorded which). The chain has TRBV15 and TRBJ2-7; 7 positions match TRBD1. In nucleotides, the CDR3 is TGTGCCACCGGAACAGGGGACGAGCAGTACTTC. Translation: CATGTGDEQYF.